This record covers a single TCR beta chain. Its antigen is unknown. These data belong to a study of graft-versus-host responses after intestinal transplantation. Per germline, CDR1 SGHAT and CDR2 FQNNGV. The CDR3 has 13 amino acids. V shed 5 bases, J shed 10 bases, and the junction held 2 bases outside the gene matches. Study-level results: GvH clones occurred in recipient marrow; some first appeared in ileum or blood.

Profiled with immunoSEQ multiplex PCR; TCRdb holds only in-frame clones, not every one. Of some 64,000 clones listed, roughly 90% are singletons. Sample: unstimulated CD8+ T cells sorted from spleen or lymph node cells, taken before transplant. The clonotype comes from a human donor who was the organ donor for an intestinal transplant. The chain carries TRBV11-2 and TRBJ2-1, with 13 bases that match TRBD2. The CDR3 region has the DNA TGTGCCAGCAGCCCGGGACTAGCGGGAGAGCAGTTCTTC. It is translated as CASSPGLAGEQFF.